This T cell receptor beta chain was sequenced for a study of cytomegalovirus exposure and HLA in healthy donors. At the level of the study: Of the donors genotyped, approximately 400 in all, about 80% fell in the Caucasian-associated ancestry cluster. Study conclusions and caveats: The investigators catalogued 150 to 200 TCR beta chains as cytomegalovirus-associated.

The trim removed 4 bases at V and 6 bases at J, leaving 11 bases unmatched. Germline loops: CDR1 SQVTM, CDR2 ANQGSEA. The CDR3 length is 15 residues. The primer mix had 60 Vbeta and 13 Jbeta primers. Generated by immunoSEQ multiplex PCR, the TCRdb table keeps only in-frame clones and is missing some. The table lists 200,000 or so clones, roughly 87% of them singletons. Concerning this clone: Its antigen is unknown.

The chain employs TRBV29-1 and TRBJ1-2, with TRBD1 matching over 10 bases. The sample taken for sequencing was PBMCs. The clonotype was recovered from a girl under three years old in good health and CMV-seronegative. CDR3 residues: CSVVKTSGTGDGYTF. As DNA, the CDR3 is TGCAGCGTTGTCAAGACCTCCGGGACAGGGGATGGCTACACCTTC. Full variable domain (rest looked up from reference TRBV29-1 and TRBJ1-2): SAVISQKPSRDICQRGTSLTIQCQVDSQVTMMFWYRQQPGQSLTLIATANQGSEATYESGFVIDKFPISRPNLTFSTLTVSNMSPEDSSIYLCSVVKTSGTGDGYTFGSGTRLTVV.